The 3 T cell receptor beta chains below all came from one sample that was sequenced in a study of regulatory T cells in long-lasting Graves disease. The time point here: newly diagnosed GD, antithyroid drugs for less than 3 months. Scientists built the TCR library using RNA that was extracted from PBMCs. Library construction for TCR beta used iRepertoire HTBI primers and Arm-PCR of CDR3 regions. A single record per CDR3 protein comes from TCRdb applying MiXCR to the multiplex PCR reads. This table holds around 400,000 distinct CDR3 sequences, about 15% found once. The same specimen was also included in a second study, on T cells in Graves' hyperthyroidism and ophthalmopathy.

The sequencing here drew on peripheral blood mononuclear cells (PBMCs), taken at new diagnosis, from a patient treated with antithyroid drugs. The receptors here all came from a woman between 40 and 55 years old with Graves disease.

This clonotype was seen a few times. The genes are TRBV24-1 and TRBJ2-1; unclear D gene. CDR1 is KGHDR, CDR2 SFDVKD, per germline. The CDR3 covers 14 residues. The ends were cut back, 4 bases at V and 6 bases at J, with 12 bases in the middle. CDR3 sequence: CATSDPDTFNEQFF. CDR3 in DNA: TGTGCCACCAGTGACCCTGACACATTCAATGAGCAGTTCTTC.

Ten or more counts support this clonotype. V usage is TRBV2 and J usage is TRBJ2-3; TRBD2 matches 12 bases. The V segment lost 5 bases and the J segment 5 bases; nucleotides outside the gene matches: 5. CDR3 length: 15 residues. Germline CDR1 is SNHLY and CDR2 is FYNNEI. The CDR3 sequence: CASSRLAGAVDTQYF. The CDR3 nucleotides read TGTGCCAGCAGTAGACTAGCGGGAGCTGTAGATACGCAGTATTTT.

This clonotype was counted many times. CDR3 region: CASSTLDRSYGYTF. The CDR3 nucleotides are TGTGCCAGCAGCACCCTAGACCGCTCCTATGGCTACACCTTC. The rearrangement links TRBV11-3 to TRBJ1-2; no reliable D call. The germline V and J ends were trimmed by 5 bases and 4 bases, with 14 bases remaining between them. The length of the CDR3 is 14 residues. The germline CDR1 and CDR2 sequences are SGHNT and YENEEA.